The 14 T cell receptor beta chains below were found in one sample sequenced in a study of blood T cells in healthy people across ages (dated by TCRdb to the mid-2010s). Libraries were built with 5' RACE. Sequencing was carried out with an Illumina HiSeq 2500. A second PCR of roughly 7 to 12 cycles was performed with a sample-barcoded 5' primer and a J-beta primer mix. TCRdb reprocessed the public reads (quality trimming at Q25 with fastp, clone calling with MiXCR) and kept in-frame beta chains. Each CDR3 protein gets just one entry, which takes the most common genes and DNA from the rows behind it. The sample records about 1,000,000 distinct CDR3 sequences, over 35% of which are singletons. Under 20% of the sample lies in the top ten. Sequencing used blood. These receptors were collected from a woman in her sixties or seventies in good health.

The chain recombines TRBV6-2 or TRBV6-3 with TRBJ2-5; TRBD2 might be the D (5 bases). Looked up from germline, CDR1 is MNHEY and CDR2 is SVGEGT. This CDR3 has 14 amino acids. V lost 2 bases, J lost 3 bases, and 10 bases lay in between. The CDR3 DNA follows: TGTGCCAGCAGTTACCTTACTAGTAAAGAGACCCAGTACTTC. This gives the protein CASSYLTSKETQYF.

This clonotype was counted once. This chain connects TRBV20-1 to TRBJ2-3; D remains unclear. Trimming removed 4 bases at V and 6 bases at J, with 8 bases between. Germline V gene sequence: CDR1 DFQATT, CDR2 SNEGSKA (reference sequence). There are 11 residues in the CDR3. The CDR3, as DNA: TGCAGTGCTAAAGTGAGCGATACGCAGTATTTT. It codes for CSAKVSDTQYF.

In this sample, this clonotype turned up once. The chain links TRBV6-2 or TRBV6-3 to TRBJ1-4; TRBD1 is a possible D gene (6 bases). The length of the CDR3 is 14 residues. Germline values: CDR1 MNHEY, CDR2 SVGEGT. V was shortened by 7 bases and J by 8 bases, with 17 bases between the two germline ends. As DNA, the CDR3 is TGTGCCAGCAACCTGAGGGGGGCGAGGGAAAAACTGTTTTTT. Translated, it gives CASNLRGAREKLFF.

The chain combines TRBV7-2 with TRBJ2-5, with D hard to call. The CDR3 consists of 14 residues. Germline-derived CDR1 and CDR2 are SGHTA and FQGNSA. V lost 5 bases and J lost 5, with 15 bases in between. The CDR3 nucleotides read TGTGCCAGCAGCGTGGCCGGAGCTGAGGAGACCCAGTACTTC. Residues: CASSVAGAEETQYF.

The chain links TRBV3-1 to TRBJ2-5; maybe TRBD2 (5 bases). V lost 1 base and J lost 11, with 11 bases in between. The CDR3 covers 12 residues. Germline CDR1 and CDR2: LGHDT and YNNKEL (reference sequence). CDR3 DNA: TGTGCCAGCAGCCAAGGGCGCGGGCAGCAGTACTTC. It specifies CASSQGRGQQYF.

On this clonotype: One end of the junction varies from germline; a read error may be responsible. This rearrangement joins TRBV11-3 to TRBJ2-1; possible D gene TRBD1, 6 bases. Looked up from germline, CDR1 is SGHNT and CDR2 is YENEEA. The CDR3 sequence is 15 residues long. The CDR3 spells CASSLTGHSTNEQFF. The CDR3 nucleotides read TGTGCCAGTAGCTTAACAGGGCACTCAACAAATGAGCAGTTCTTC.

The J gene is TRBJ2-7, the V gene TRBV29-1; D tentatively fits TRBD1 or TRBD2 (5 bases each). CDR3 length: 13 amino acids. The V end was cut by 5 bases, the J end by 0 bases, with 11 bases between. Per the germline V gene, CDR1 is SQVTM and CDR2 is ANQGSEA. CDR3 in DNA: TGCAGCGTTCGGGGCACGAGCTCCTACGAGCAGTACTTC. Translation gives CSVRGTSSYEQYF.

V and J are TRBV12-3 or TRBV12-4 and TRBJ2-7; D possibly matches TRBD1 or TRBD2 (5 bases each). V lost 3 bases to trimming and J lost 2 bases, with 11 bases between them. This CDR3 comprises 14 residues. This chain's CDR3 is CASSLWDRTYEQYF. The CDR3 DNA sequence: TGTGCCAGCAGTTTGTGGGACCGAACCTACGAGCAGTACTTC.

This clonotype was observed many times. The chain combines TRBV9 with TRBJ2-7; tentatively, D is TRBD1 or TRBD2 (5 bases each). This CDR3 has 15 amino acids. CDR1 and CDR2 from the germline V gene are SGDLS and YYNGEE. V lost 4 bases and J 2 bases, leaving 16 bases between the germline ends. The CDR3 reads CASSPSGRGTYEQYF. In nucleotides, the CDR3 is TGTGCCAGCAGCCCATCAGGGAGAGGGACCTACGAGCAGTACTTC.

The CDR3 reads CANTPNKYCEQFF. The CDR3 DNA sequence: TGCGCCAACACACCTAACAAGTATTGCGAGCAGTTCTTC. The rearrangement joins TRBV5-1 to TRBJ2-1, with D uncertain. CDR3 size: 13 residues. Germline V gives CDR1 SGHRS, CDR2 YFSETQ. V lost 9 bases to trimming and J lost 10 bases, with 20 bases between them.

This chain joins TRBV12-3 or TRBV12-4 and TRBJ1-5, with TRBD1 matching over 11 bases. The CDR3 spans 13 residues. V trimming: 10 bases; J trimming: 6 bases; junction bases outside the gene matches: 5. The CDR3 bases are TGTGCCACCGGACAGGGGGCCAGTCAGCCCCAGCATTTT. This codes for CATGQGASQPQHF.

The chain carries TRBV24-1 and TRBJ2-1; 9 bases agree with TRBD2. Germline CDR1 and CDR2: KGHDR and SFDVKD. After removal of 2 bases from V and 8 bases from J, the junction contained 9 bases not matched to a gene. The CDR3 runs to 16 residues. Here the CDR3 reads CATSDSSSGNFYEQFF. The DNA for the CDR3 is TGTGCCACCAGTGATTCTTCTAGCGGGAATTTTTATGAGCAGTTCTTC.

The CDR3 DNA is TGTGCCACCGAGGACACCGGAAGGTTTCCCTACGAGCAGTACTTC. Translation gives CATEDTGRFPYEQYF. This sequence joins TRBV6-1 and TRBJ2-7, with D perhaps matching TRBD1 (5 bases). The germline CDR1 and CDR2 sequences are MNHNS and SASEGT. Trimming left V 10 bases short and J 2 bases short, with 21 bases between. CDR3 size: 15 residues.

V and J are TRBV5-1 and TRBJ2-4; the D gene is possibly TRBD2 (6 bases). Germline values: CDR1 SGHRS, CDR2 YFSETQ. The CDR3 covers 16 residues. The germline V and J ends were trimmed by 4 bases and 0 bases, with 14 bases remaining between them. Here the CDR3 DNA reads TGCGCCAGCAGCACCCCGGGACTCCGAGCCAAAAACATTCAGTACTTC. It codes for CASSTPGLRAKNIQYF.